This is a list of T cell receptor beta chains from one sample in a study of early T cells in non-severe SARS-CoV-2 infection. TCRdb ran MiXCR on the 5' RACE reads and lists one entry per CDR3 protein. This sample carries over 45,000 distinct CDR3 sequences, around 6.6% of them seen once, and the ten largest clones take 5.5% to 7.5%. Sequenced material: whole blood, taken at baseline. These receptors all come from an adult who was a healthcare worker with PCR-confirmed SARS-CoV-2 infection or an uninfected control (not recorded which). CDR3s leave out the opening cysteine and the closing phenylalanine or tryptophan.

J | V | length | CDR3
TRBJ2-7 | TRBV28 | 13 | ASSLPSGQGLEQY
TRBJ2-1 | TRBV29-1 | 14 | SVEDRTEKVKGEQF
TRBJ2-5 | TRBV7-9 | 12 | ASRSDRDQETQY
TRBJ1-6 | TRBV7-9 | 10 | ASSSQVSHLH
TRBJ2-1 | TRBV11-1 | 13 | ASSLRGRVNNEQF
TRBJ2-7 | TRBV7-2 | 10 | ASSPINLEQY
TRBJ2-1 | TRBV6-5 | 13 | ASSYGGAFYNEQF
TRBJ1-6 | TRBV20-1 | 13 | SAAMVYQRDSPLH
TRBJ1-2 | TRBV12-3/TRBV12-4 | 12 | ASRGQGRPYGYT
TRBJ1-5 | TRBV7-8 | 13 | ASSLEFGGDQPQH
TRBJ2-1 | TRBV3-1 | 12 | ASSHQDRNNEQF
TRBJ2-3 | TRBV27 | 11 | ASSLLGADTQY
TRBJ1-5 | TRBV12-3/TRBV12-4 | 12 | ASSFSIAIQPQH
TRBJ2-3 | TRBV5-4 | 13 | ASSPGGGDGDTQY
TRBJ2-7 | TRBV7-8 | 11 | ASSLAGAYEQY
TRBJ1-1 | TRBV21-1 | 14 | ATDKDEEGTETEAF
TRBJ2-3 | TRBV6-6 | 13 | ASTPLVASTDTQY
TRBJ2-1 | TRBV20-1 | 13 | SARDRTSGGARYF
TRBJ1-6 | TRBV30 | 11 | AWSRDYNSPLH
TRBJ2-1 | TRBV5-1 | 10 | ASSFSYNEQF
TRBJ1-5 | TRBV6-2/TRBV6-3 | 12 | ASSYGGDYQPQH